This T cell receptor beta chain comes out of a study of T-cell reconstitution after alpha-beta-depleted transplantation in children. This clonotype appeared many times. The TCRbeta library was prepared with unique molecular identifiers. TCRdb itself ran the PCR reads through MiXCR, one entry per CDR3 protein. The sample holds under 450,000 distinct CDR3 sequences, about 14% seen once. This CDR3 region has 17 residues. The junction had 9 bases not matched to a gene; V was cut back by 0 bases and J by 8 bases. Per the germline V gene, CDR1 is LGHNA and CDR2 is YSLEER. The J gene is TRBJ1-4, the V gene TRBV4-3; 10 nucleotides match TRBD1. Sequences were derived from PBMCs, sampled from the stem cell graft. The receptor was isolated from a human donor who donated a stem cell graft to a child with Fanconi anemia. CDR3 sequence: CASSQDRDRGSGEKLFF. The CDR3 DNA sequence: TGCGCCAGCAGCCAAGATCGGGACAGGGGATCAGGGGAAAAACTGTTTTTT.